These 17 T cell receptor beta chains came from one sample sequenced in a study of T cell repertoires in cytomegalovirus infection. No antigen has been identified for these receptors. TCRdb independently ran MiXCR on the reads; one entry per CDR3 protein. The sample has tens of thousands of distinct CDR3 sequences; around 20% are singletons. The sample was CD8+ T cells from cultured PBMCs, taken from culture after CMV antigen stimulation. These receptors were obtained from a human donor in good health (CMV status not recorded). Some clones in this sample may be carry-over from other donors' samples.

This clonotype turned up a few times. This chain connects TRBV7-9 to TRBJ2-7, with 9 bases lining up with TRBD2. The germline V gene has CDR1 SEHNR and CDR2 FQNEAQ (reference sequence). The CDR3 spans 20 residues. After removal of 2 bases from V and 3 bases from J, the junction contained 20 bases not matched to a gene. In DNA, the CDR3 is TGTGCCAGCAGCTTAAGCGCCCCGGGATTTTTAGCGGGAGAGCGCTACGAGCAGTACTTC. It encodes CASSLSAPGFLAGERYEQYF.

The genes are TRBV9 and TRBJ2-1; D remains ambiguous. Per germline, CDR1 SGDLS and CDR2 YYNGEE. V dropped 4 bases and J dropped 1 base, with 12 bases sitting between them. This CDR3 has 15 residues. The CDR3 region is CASSPVESSYNEQFF. CDR3 coding DNA: TGTGCCAGCAGCCCAGTGGAGTCTTCCTACAATGAGCAGTTCTTC.

In its sample, this clonotype was seen many times. The chain has TRBV11-2 and TRBJ2-1, with 11 positions matching TRBD2. Losses at the gene ends were 4 bases for V and 2 bases for J; bases not matched to a gene: 10. The length of the CDR3 is 18 residues. From germline, CDR1 is SGHAT and CDR2 FQNNGV. DNA for the CDR3: TGTGCCAGCAGCTGGGGACTAGCGGAGGGAGGGGCCTACAATGAGCAGTTCTTC. Encoded protein: CASSWGLAEGGAYNEQFF.

This clonotype showed up just a few times. The V and J genes are TRBV7-9 and TRBJ2-5; D is unclear. Germline CDR1 SEHNR, CDR2 FQNEAQ (reference sequence). The V end was cut by 5 bases, the J end by 3 bases, with 16 bases between. The CDR3 loop spans 15 amino acids. In nucleotides, the CDR3 is TGTGCCAGCAGCGCAGCCCAAGCTTGGAAAGAGACCCAGTACTTC. It translates to CASSAAQAWKETQYF. The whole variable domain, remainder taken from reference TRBV7-9 and TRBJ2-5, is DTGVSQNPRHKITKRGQNVTFRCDPISEHNRLYWYRQTLGQGPEFLTYFQNEAQLEKSRLLSDRFSAERPKGSFSTLEIQRTEQGDSAMYLCASSAAQAWKETQYFGPGTRLLVL.

Concerning this clonotype itself: One junction end does not reproduce the germline sequence, and a read error may be involved. J is TRBJ2-7 and V is TRBV2; 7 bases line up with TRBD1. Germline CDR1 reads SNHLY; CDR2 reads FYNNEI. The CDR3 contains 15 residues. CDR3 sequence: CASSEGGSDTYEQYF. In nucleotides, the CDR3 is TGTGCCAGCAGCGAAGGGGGCTCTGACACCTACGAGCAGTACTTC.

The V gene is TRBV11-3, the J gene TRBJ2-1, with a possible D match to TRBD1 (5 bases). CDR3 length equals 13 residues. The V and J ends lost 4 bases and 6 bases respectively, with 10 bases between them. Germline V gene data show CDR1 as SGHNT and CDR2 as YENEEA. CDR3 sequence reads: CASSYHRGNEQFF. Here the CDR3 DNA reads TGTGCCAGCAGCTACCATAGGGGCAATGAGCAGTTCTTC.

The V call is TRBV6-2 or TRBV6-3, the J call TRBJ2-1; 10 bases align to TRBD1. CDR1 is MNHEY and CDR2 is SVGEGT in the germline V gene. The CDR3 spans 16 residues. Trimming at V came to 8 bases and at J to 3 bases, leaving 10 bases not matched to a gene. CDR3 in amino acids: CASGYDRDRGYNEQFF. The CDR3 DNA reads as TGTGCCAGCGGATATGATAGGGACAGGGGCTACAATGAGCAGTTCTTC.

This clonotype came up a few times. This rearrangement joins TRBV29-1 to TRBJ1-1; D might be TRBD1 (5 bases). This CDR3 is built from 13 residues. The germline CDR1 and CDR2 sequences are SQVTM and ANQGSEA. The germline V and J ends were trimmed by 4 bases and 0 bases, with 9 bases remaining between them. CDR3 coding DNA: TGCAGCGTTGGTCCGACAGTGAACACTGAAGCTTTCTTT. As protein: CSVGPTVNTEAFF.

The chain combines TRBV6-5 with TRBJ2-6, with 10 nucleotides matching TRBD2. CDR3 length: 19 amino acids. Losses at the gene ends were 0 bases for V and 4 bases for J; bases not matched to a gene: 9. Germline V CDR1 and CDR2: MNHEY, SVGAGI. CDR3 sequence (DNA): TGTGCCAGCAGTTACTCCCCCATTAGCGGGAGGAAAGGGGCCAACGTCCTGACTTTC. Amino acids: CASSYSPISGRKGANVLTF.

This sequence joins TRBV11-2 and TRBJ2-5, with D unclear. Trimming removed 5 bases at V and 2 bases at J, with 15 bases between. CDR1 is SGHAT and CDR2 is FQNNGV in the germline V gene. The CDR3 runs 15 residues. This chain's CDR3 is CASSPPSRLQETQYF. The CDR3 region has the DNA TGTGCCAGCAGCCCCCCCAGCCGATTGCAAGAGACCCAGTACTTC.

In this sample, this clonotype turned up many times. The chain combines TRBV7-2 with TRBJ2-5, with D perhaps given as TRBD1 or TRBD2 (5 bases each). Trimming removed 5 bases at V and 5 bases at J, with 24 bases between. The CDR3 has 17 residues. The germline CDR1 and CDR2 sequences are SGHTA and FQGNSA. The CDR3 nucleotides read TGTGCCAGCAGCCCATTCCCCAGAGGGGACCCCCGGGAGACCCAGTACTTC. It is translated as CASSPFPRGDPRETQYF. The entire variable domain, with the rest obtained from reference TRBV7-2 and TRBJ2-5, is as follows: GAGVSQSPSNKVTEKGKDVELRCDPISGHTALYWYRQSLGQGLEFLIYFQGNSAPDKSGLPSDRFSAERTGGSVSTLTIQRTQQEDSAVYLCASSPFPRGDPRETQYFGPGTRLLVL.

The CDR3 DNA follows: TGTGCCAGCAGCCTCGGACAGGATAGCAATCAGCCCCAGCATTTT. This sequence encodes CASSLGQDSNQPQHF. V is TRBV12-3 or TRBV12-4 and J is TRBJ1-5, with 7 bases fitting TRBD1. The CDR3 covers 15 residues. The junction had 5 bases not matched to a gene; V was cut back by 6 bases and J by 0 bases.

This CDR3 reads CATGTGSYEQYF. CDR3 DNA sequence: TGTGCCACAGGGACGGGATCCTACGAGCAGTACTTC. This chain links TRBV7-2 with TRBJ2-7; either TRBD1 or TRBD2 may supply D (5 bases each). Germline assignment: CDR1 SGHTA and CDR2 FQGNSA. Between the trimmed V and J ends, which lost 10 bases and 1 base, there was a span of 11 bases. This CDR3 has 12 residues. Based on the CDR3 plus reference TRBV7-2 and TRBJ2-7, the full variable domain is GAGVSQSPSNKVTEKGKDVELRCDPISGHTALYWYRQSLGQGLEFLIYFQGNSAPDKSGLPSDRFSAERTGGSVSTLTIQRTQQEDSAVYLCATGTGSYEQYFGPGTRLTVT.

The V call is TRBV2, the J call TRBJ2-7, with 8 bases identical to TRBD1. This CDR3 region has 13 residues. Per germline, CDR1 SNHLY and CDR2 FYNNEI. The V segment lost 6 bases and the J segment 3 bases; nucleotides outside the gene matches: 4. The CDR3 DNA is TGTGCCAGCAGGGGACAGGAATACTACGAGCAGTACTTC. Protein sequence: CASRGQEYYEQYF.

CDR3 residues: CASSTTDSLRWTEAFF. CDR3 sequence (DNA): TGTGCCAGCAGTACTACCGACAGTCTTCGGTGGACTGAAGCTTTCTTT. The J gene is TRBJ1-1, the V gene TRBV27; tentatively, D is TRBD1 (5 bases). The CDR3 has 16 amino acids. With 5 bases removed from V and 5 bases from J, the gap between germline ends came to 21 bases. The germline V gene has CDR1 MNHEY and CDR2 SMNVEV (reference sequence).

The chain is built from TRBV19 and TRBJ2-1; D unclear. Trimming cost V 3 bases and J 2 bases, with 8 bases left between them. Germline V gene lookup returns CDR1 LNHDA and CDR2 SQIVND (reference sequence). The CDR3 is 14 residues long. The DNA for the CDR3 is TGTGCCAGTAGTATCTTTGTGACCTACAATGAGCAGTTCTTC. Its protein is CASSIFVTYNEQFF. Combining the CDR3 with reference TRBV19 and TRBJ2-1 gives the whole variable domain DGGITQSPKYLFRKEGQNVTLSCEQNLNHDAMYWYRQDPGQGLRLIYYSQIVNDFQKGDIAEGYSVSREKKESFPLTVTSAQKNPTAFYLCASSIFVTYNEQFFGPGTRLTVL.

This chain uses TRBV2 with TRBJ1-5, with D perhaps TRBD1 (5 bases). This CDR3 contains 11 residues. The V gene lost 3 bases and the J gene lost 12 bases, with 9 bases spanning the gap. Per germline, CDR1 SNHLY and CDR2 FYNNEI. For the CDR3, the DNA is TGTGCCAGCAGTGACGGGGGAAACCAGCATTTT. Encoded protein: CASSDGGNQHF.